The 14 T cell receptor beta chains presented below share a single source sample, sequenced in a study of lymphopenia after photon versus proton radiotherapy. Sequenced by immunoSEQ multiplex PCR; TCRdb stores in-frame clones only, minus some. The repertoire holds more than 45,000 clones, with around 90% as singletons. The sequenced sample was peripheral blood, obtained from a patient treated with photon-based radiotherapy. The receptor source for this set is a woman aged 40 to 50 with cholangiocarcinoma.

The CDR3 DNA is TGTGCCAGCAGTGGCGACAGTAGGTCTTCACCCCTCCACTTT. Protein product: CASSGDSRSSPLHF. The chain combines TRBV2 with TRBJ1-6; D might be TRBD1 (5 bases). This CDR3 comprises 14 residues. CDR1 and CDR2 (germline): SNHLY, FYNNEI. V lost 4 bases and J 9 bases, leaving 13 bases between the germline ends.

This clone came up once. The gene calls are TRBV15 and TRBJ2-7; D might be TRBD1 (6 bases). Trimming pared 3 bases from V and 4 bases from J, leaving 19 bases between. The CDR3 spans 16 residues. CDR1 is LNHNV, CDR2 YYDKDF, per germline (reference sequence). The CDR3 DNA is TGTGCCACCAGCAGGGTAGGACAGAAATCAATTTACGAGCAGTACTTC. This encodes CATSRVGQKSIYEQYF.

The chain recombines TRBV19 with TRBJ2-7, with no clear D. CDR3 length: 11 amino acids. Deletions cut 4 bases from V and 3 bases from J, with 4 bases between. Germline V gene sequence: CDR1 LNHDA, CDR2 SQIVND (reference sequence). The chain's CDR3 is CASSTLYEQYF. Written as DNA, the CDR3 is TGTGCCAGTAGTACCCTCTACGAGCAGTACTTC.

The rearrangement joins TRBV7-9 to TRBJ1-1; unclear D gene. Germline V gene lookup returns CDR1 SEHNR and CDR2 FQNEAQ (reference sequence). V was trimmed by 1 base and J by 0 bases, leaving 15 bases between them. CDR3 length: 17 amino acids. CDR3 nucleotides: TGTGCCAGCAGCTTAGTTAAGGGTTTCCTTATGAACACTGAAGCTTTCTTT. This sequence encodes CASSLVKGFLMNTEAFF.

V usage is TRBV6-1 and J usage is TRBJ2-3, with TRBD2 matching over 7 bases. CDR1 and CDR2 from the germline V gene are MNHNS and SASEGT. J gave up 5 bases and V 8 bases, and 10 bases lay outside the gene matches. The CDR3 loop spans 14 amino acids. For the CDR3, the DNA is TGTGCCAGCGGCTGGCGGGGGTTGAGAGATACGCAGTATTTT. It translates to CASGWRGLRDTQYF.

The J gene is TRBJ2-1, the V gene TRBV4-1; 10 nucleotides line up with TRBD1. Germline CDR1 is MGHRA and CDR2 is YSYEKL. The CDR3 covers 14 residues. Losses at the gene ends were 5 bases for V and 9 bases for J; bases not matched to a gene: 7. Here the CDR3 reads CASSGSGTGAEQFF. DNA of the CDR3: TGCGCCAGCAGCGGGTCCGGGACAGGGGCTGAGCAGTTCTTC.

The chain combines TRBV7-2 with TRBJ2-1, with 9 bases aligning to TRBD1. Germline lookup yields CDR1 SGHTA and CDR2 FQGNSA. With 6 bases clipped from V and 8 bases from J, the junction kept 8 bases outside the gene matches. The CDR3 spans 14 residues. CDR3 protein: CASSMGQGFDEQFF. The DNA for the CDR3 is TGTGCCAGCAGTATGGGACAGGGTTTCGATGAGCAGTTCTTC.

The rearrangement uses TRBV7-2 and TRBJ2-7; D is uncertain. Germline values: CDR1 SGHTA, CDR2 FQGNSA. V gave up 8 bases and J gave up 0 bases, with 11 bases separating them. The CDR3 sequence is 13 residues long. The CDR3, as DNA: TGTGCCAGCTCCCCCCCTAGCTCCTACGAGCAGTACTTC. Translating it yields CASSPPSSYEQYF.

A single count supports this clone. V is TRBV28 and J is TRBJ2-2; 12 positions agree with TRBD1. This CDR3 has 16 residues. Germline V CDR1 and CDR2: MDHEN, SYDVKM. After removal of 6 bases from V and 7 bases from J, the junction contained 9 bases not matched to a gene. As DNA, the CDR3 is TGTGCCAGCAGAGGGGTCGGGACAGGGGGCTTCGGGGAGCTGTTTTTT. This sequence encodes CASRGVGTGGFGELFF. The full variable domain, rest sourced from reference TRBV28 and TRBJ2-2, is DVKVTQSSRYLVKRTGEKVFLECVQDMDHENMFWYRQDPGLGLRLIYFSYDVKMKEKGDIPEGYSVSREKKERFSLILESASTNQTSMYLCASRGVGTGGFGELFFGEGSRLTVL.

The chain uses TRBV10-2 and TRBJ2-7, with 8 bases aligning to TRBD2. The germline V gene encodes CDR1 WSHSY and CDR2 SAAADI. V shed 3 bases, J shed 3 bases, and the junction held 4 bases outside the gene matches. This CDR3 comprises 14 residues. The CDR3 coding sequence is TGCGCCAGCAGTGACGGGACTAGTGGCTACGAGCAGTACTTC. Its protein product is CASSDGTSGYEQYF.

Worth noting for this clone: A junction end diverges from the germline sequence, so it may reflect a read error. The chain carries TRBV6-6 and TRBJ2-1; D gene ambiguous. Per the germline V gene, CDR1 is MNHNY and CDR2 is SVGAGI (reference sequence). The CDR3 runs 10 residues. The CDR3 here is CASSYTEQFF. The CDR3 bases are TGTGCCAGCAGTTACACTGAGCAGTTCTTC.

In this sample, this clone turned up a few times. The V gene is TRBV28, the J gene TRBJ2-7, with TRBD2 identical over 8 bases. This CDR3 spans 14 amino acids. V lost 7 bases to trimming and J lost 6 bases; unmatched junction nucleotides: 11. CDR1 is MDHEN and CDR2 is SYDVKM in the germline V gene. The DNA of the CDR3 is TGTGCCAGCACCCCGGGGGGGGGCCTTGGCGAGCAGTACTTC. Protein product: CASTPGGGLGEQYF.

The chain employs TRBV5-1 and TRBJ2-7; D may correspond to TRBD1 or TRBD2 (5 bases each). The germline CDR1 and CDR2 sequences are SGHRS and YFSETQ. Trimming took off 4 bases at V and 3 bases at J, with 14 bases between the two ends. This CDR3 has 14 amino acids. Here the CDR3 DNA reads TGCGCCAGCAGCAACCGGGGCTTAGGCTACGAGCAGTACTTC. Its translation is CASSNRGLGYEQYF. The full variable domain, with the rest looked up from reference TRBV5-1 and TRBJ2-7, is KAGVTQTPRYLIKTRGQQVTLSCSPISGHRSVSWYQQTPGQGLQFLFEYFSETQRNKGNFPGRFSGRQFSNSRSEMNVSTLELGDSALYLCASSNRGLGYEQYFGPGTRLTVT.

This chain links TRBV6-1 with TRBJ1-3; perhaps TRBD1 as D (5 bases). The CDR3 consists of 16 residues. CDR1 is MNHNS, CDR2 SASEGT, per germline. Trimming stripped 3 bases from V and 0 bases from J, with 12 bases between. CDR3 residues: CASSESLGVSGNTIYF. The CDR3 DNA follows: TGTGCCAGCAGTGAGTCGTTAGGGGTCTCTGGAAACACCATATATTTT.